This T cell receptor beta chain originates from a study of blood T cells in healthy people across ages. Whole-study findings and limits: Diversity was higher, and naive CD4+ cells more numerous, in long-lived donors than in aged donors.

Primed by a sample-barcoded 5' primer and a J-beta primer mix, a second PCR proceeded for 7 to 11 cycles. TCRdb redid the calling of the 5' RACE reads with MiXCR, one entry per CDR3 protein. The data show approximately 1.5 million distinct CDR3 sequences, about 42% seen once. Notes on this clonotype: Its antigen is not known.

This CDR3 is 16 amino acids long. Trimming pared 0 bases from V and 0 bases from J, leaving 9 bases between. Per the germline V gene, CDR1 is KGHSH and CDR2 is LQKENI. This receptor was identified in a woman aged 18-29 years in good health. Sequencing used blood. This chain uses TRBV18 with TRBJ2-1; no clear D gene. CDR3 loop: CASSPPSGPSYNEQFF. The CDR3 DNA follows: TGTGCCAGCTCACCACCGTCGGGTCCCTCCTACAATGAGCAGTTCTTC.